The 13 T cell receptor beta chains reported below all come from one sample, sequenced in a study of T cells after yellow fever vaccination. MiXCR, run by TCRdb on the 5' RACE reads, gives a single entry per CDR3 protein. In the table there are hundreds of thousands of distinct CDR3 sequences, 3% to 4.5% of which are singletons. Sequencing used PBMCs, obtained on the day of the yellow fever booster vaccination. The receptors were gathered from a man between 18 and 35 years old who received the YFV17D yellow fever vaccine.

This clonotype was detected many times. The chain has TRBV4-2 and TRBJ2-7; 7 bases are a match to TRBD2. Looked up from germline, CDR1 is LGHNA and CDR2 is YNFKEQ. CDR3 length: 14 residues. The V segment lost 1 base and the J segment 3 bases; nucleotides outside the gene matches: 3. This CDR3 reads CASSQGGGGYEQYF. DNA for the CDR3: TGTGCCAGCAGCCAAGGTGGGGGGGGCTACGAGCAGTACTTC.

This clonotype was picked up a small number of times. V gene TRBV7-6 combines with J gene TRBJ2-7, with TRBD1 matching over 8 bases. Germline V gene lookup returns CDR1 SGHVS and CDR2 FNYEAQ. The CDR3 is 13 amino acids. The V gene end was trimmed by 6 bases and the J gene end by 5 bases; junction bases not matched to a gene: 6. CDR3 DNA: TGTGCCAGCAGTGTGGACAGGGACCACGAGCAGTACGTC. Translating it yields CASSVDRDHEQYV.

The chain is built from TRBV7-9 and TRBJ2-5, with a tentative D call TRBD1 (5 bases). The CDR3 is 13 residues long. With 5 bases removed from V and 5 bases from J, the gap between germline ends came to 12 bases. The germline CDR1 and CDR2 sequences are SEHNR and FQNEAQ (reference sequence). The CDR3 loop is CASSPRDLETQYF. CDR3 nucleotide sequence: TGTGCCAGCAGCCCCAGGGATCTCGAGACCCAGTACTTC.

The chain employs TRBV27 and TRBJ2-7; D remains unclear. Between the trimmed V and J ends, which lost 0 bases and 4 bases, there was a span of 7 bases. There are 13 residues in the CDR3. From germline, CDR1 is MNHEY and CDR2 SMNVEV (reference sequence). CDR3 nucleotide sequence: TGTGCCAGCAGTTTATCGTCCGGGTACGAGCAGTACTTC. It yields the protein CASSLSSGYEQYF.

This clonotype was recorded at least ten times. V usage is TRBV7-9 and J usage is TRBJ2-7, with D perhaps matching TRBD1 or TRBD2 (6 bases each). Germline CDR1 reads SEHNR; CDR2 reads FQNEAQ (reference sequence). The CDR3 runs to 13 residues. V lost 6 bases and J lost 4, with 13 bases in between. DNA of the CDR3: TGTGCCAGCAGAGGAGGGACACCATACGAGCAGTACTTC. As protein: CASRGGTPYEQYF.

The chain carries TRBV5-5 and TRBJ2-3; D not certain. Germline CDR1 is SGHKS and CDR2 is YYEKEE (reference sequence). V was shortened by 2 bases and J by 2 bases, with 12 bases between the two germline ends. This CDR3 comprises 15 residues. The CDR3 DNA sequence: TGTGCCAGCAGCTTTTTGCTAGGTCTCACAGATACGCAGTATTTT. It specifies CASSFLLGLTDTQYF.

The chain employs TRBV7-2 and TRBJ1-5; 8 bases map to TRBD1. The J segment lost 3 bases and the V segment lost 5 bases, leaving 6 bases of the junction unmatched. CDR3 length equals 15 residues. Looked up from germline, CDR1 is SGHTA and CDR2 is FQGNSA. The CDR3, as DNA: TGTGCCAGCAGCCGTGAACAGGGGGTCAATCAGCCCCAGCATTTT. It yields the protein CASSREQGVNQPQHF.

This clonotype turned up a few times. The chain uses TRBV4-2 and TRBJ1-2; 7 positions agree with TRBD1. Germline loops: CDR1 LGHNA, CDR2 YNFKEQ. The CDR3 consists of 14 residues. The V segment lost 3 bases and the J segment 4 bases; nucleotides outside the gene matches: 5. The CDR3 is CASSQGGTAYGYTF. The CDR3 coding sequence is TGTGCCAGCAGCCAGGGCGGGACAGCCTATGGCTACACCTTC.

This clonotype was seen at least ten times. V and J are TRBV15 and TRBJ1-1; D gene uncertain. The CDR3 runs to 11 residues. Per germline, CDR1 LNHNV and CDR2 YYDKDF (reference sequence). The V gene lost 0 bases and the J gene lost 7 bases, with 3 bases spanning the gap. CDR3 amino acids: CATSRDGEAFF. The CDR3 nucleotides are TGTGCCACCAGCAGAGATGGTGAAGCTTTCTTT.

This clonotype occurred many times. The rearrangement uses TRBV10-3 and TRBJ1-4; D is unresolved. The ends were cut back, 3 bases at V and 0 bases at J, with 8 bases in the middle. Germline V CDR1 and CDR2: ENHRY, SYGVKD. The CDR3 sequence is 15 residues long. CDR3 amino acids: CAISEVGPTNEKLFF. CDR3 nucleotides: TGTGCCATCAGTGAAGTCGGTCCAACTAATGAAAAACTGTTTTTT.

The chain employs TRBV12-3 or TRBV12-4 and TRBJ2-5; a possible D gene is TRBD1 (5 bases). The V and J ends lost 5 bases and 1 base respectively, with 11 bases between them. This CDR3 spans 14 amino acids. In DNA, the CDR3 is TGTGCCAGCAGTCCCCGACAGTTCCAAGAGACCCAGTACTTC. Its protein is CASSPRQFQETQYF.

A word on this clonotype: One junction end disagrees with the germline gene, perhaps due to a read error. The CDR3 reads CSVERGTGVSHEQYF. CDR3 nucleotide sequence: TGCAGCGTTGAGAGGGGGACAGGGGTCTCCCACGAGCAGTACTTC. The chain uses TRBV29-1 and TRBJ2-7, with 10 bases lining up with TRBD1. This CDR3 is 15 amino acids long. CDR1 is SQVTM and CDR2 is ANQGSEA in the germline V gene.

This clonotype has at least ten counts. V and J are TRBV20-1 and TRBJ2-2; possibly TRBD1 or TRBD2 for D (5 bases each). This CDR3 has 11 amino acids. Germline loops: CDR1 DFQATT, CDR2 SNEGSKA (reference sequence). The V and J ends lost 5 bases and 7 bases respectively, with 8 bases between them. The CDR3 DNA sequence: TGCAGTGCTGAGGGGAACGGGGAGCTGTTTTTT. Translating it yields CSAEGNGELFF.